The 2 T cell receptor beta chains in this list originate from one sample, sequenced in a study of blood T cell repertoires in COVID-19. Produced via immunoSEQ multiplex PCR; TCRdb's table is partial and in-frame only. The table has roughly 230,000 clones, about four fifths seen once. Specimen: peripheral blood. The receptors derive from a man over 45 with active or convalescent COVID-19.

This clone has a handful of counts. The rearrangement joins TRBV12-3 or TRBV12-4 to TRBJ1-1, with TRBD1 matching 7 bases. This CDR3 is built from 13 residues. V gave up 7 bases and J gave up 2 bases; unmatched junction bases: 4. The DNA for the CDR3 is TGTGCCAGCACCAGACAGGGAAACACTGAAGCTTTCTTT. Translating it yields CASTRQGNTEAFF.

The gene calls are TRBV6-2 or TRBV6-3 and TRBJ2-5; TRBD2 is a possible D gene (7 bases). The length of the CDR3 is 15 residues. Trimming pared 4 bases from V and 5 bases from J, leaving 17 bases between. Per the germline V gene, CDR1 is MNHEY and CDR2 is SVGEGT. This chain's CDR3 is CASSSGGQTGETQYF. Written as DNA, the CDR3 is TGTGCCAGCAGTTCGGGGGGCCAAACGGGGGAGACCCAGTACTTC.